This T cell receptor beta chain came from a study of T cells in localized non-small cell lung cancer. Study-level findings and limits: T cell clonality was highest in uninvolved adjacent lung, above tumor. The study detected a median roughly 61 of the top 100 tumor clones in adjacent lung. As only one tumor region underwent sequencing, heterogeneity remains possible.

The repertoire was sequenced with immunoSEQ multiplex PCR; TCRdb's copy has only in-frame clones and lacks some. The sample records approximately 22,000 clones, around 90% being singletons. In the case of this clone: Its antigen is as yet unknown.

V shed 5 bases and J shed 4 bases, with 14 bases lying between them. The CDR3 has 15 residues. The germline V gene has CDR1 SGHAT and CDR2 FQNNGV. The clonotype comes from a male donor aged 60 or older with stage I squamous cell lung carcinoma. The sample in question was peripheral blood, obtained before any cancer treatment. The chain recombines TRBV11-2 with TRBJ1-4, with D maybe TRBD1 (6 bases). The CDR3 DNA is TGTGCCAGCAGCGTGTTTGGACAGAATAATGAAAAACTGTTTTTT. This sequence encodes CASSVFGQNNEKLFF.